This passage covers 14 T cell receptor beta chains from one sample sequenced in a study of cytomegalovirus exposure and HLA in healthy donors. PCR involved 60 Vbeta and 13 Jbeta primers. The data were produced by immunoSEQ multiplex PCR, yet TCRdb's version contains in-frame clones alone and is incomplete. The data show fewer than 200,000 clones, with roughly 80% seen just once and 0.8% to 1.3% held by the top ten. The sequencing input was PBMCs. The receptors were sampled from a man aged 25 to 40 in good health and CMV-seronegative.

The rearrangement links TRBV10-3 to TRBJ1-3, with a tentative D call TRBD1 (5 bases). This CDR3 is built from 14 residues. CDR1 is ENHRY and CDR2 is SYGVKD in the germline V gene. V lost 8 bases and J 4 bases, leaving 15 bases between the germline ends. CDR3 bases: TGTGCCATCGACCAGGGCGATATGGGAAACACCATATATTTT. The encoded protein is CAIDQGDMGNTIYF.

The chain recombines TRBV9 with TRBJ2-5; possible D gene TRBD2, 7 bases. V lost 3 bases and J 2 bases, leaving 17 bases between the germline ends. CDR1 is SGDLS and CDR2 is YYNGEE in the germline V gene. The CDR3 runs to 16 residues. CDR3 DNA: TGTGCCAGCAGCGCCGTTTGGGGGGGGCGGCAAGAGACCCAGTACTTC. Translation gives CASSAVWGGRQETQYF.

The chain employs TRBV12-5 and TRBJ2-3; the match to TRBD2 covers 15 bases. The junction had 6 bases not matched to a gene; V was cut back by 1 base and J by 4 bases. The V gene's germline CDR1 is LGHNT and CDR2 FRNRAP. The CDR3 totals 18 residues. CDR3 region: CASGLARTSGRDPDTQYF. Written as DNA, the CDR3 is TGTGCTAGTGGTTTGGCACGGACTAGCGGGAGGGACCCAGATACGCAGTATTTT. Drawing the rest from reference TRBV12-5 and TRBJ2-3, the complete variable domain is DARVTQTPRHKVTEMGQEVTMRCQPILGHNTVFWYRQTMMQGLELLAYFRNRAPLDDSGMPKDRFSAEMPDATLATLKIQPSEPRDSAVYFCASGLARTSGRDPDTQYFGPGTRLTVL.

This chain uses TRBV7-9 with TRBJ2-5, with unresolved D. The CDR3 is 11 residues long. Germline loops: CDR1 SEHNR, CDR2 FQNEAQ (reference sequence). Trimming pared 1 base from V and 11 bases from J, leaving 8 bases between. CDR3 DNA sequence: TGTGCCAGCAGCTTAGGCCCTGAGCAGTACTTC. Translating it yields CASSLGPEQYF.

The chain joins TRBV4-3 to TRBJ2-3; 9 nucleotides agree with TRBD1. The CDR3 length is 18 residues. The germline V gene encodes CDR1 LGHNA and CDR2 YSLEER. The junction had 19 bases not matched to a gene; V was cut back by 3 bases and J by 9 bases. Here the CDR3 DNA reads TGCGCCAGCAGCCAGAAAAGGCAAGGGACAGGGCCCGATGACACGCAGTATTTT. This codes for CASSQKRQGTGPDDTQYF.

J is TRBJ1-1 and V is TRBV7-2; 7 nucleotides line up with TRBD1. Germline CDR1 is SGHTA and CDR2 is FQGNSA. V lost 1 base to trimming and J lost 10 bases; unmatched junction nucleotides: 3. The CDR3 loop spans 12 amino acids. CDR3 sequence reads: CASSLDRGRAFF. The CDR3 DNA reads TGTGCCAGCAGCTTAGACAGGGGTCGAGCTTTCTTT.

V is TRBV7-2 and J is TRBJ2-1; TRBD2 matches at 7 bases. Germline CDR1 and CDR2: SGHTA and FQGNSA. The V gene end was trimmed by 2 bases and the J gene end by 4 bases; junction bases not matched to a gene: 5. The CDR3 has 15 amino acids. The CDR3 DNA reads TGTGCCAGCAGCTTACGGCGGGAGTGGTACAATGAGCAGTTCTTC. Protein product: CASSLRREWYNEQFF.

The V gene is TRBV19, the J gene TRBJ2-7; the match to TRBD2 covers 8 bases. Germline V gene sequence: CDR1 LNHDA, CDR2 SQIVND (reference sequence). This CDR3 spans 16 amino acids. The ends lost 5 bases at V and 3 bases at J; junction bases unmatched: 12. CDR3 sequence reads: CASSSIRAGEDYEQYF. Here the CDR3 DNA reads TGTGCCAGTAGTTCGATTAGAGCGGGAGAGGACTACGAGCAGTACTTC.

The chain uses TRBV10-3 and TRBJ2-2; 7 bases agree with TRBD1. CDR1 ENHRY and CDR2 SYGVKD come from the germline V gene. The J segment lost 1 base and the V segment lost 6 bases, leaving 2 bases of the junction unmatched. There are 14 residues in the CDR3. The CDR3 region is CAIRRQGNTGELFF. For the CDR3, the DNA is TGTGCCATCAGAAGACAGGGGAACACCGGGGAGCTGTTTTTT.

The chain employs TRBV5-1 and TRBJ2-7; TRBD1 is a possible D gene (6 bases). CDR1 is SGHRS, CDR2 YFSETQ, per germline. V was pared by 0 bases and J by 0 bases, with 13 bases between. The CDR3 contains 16 residues. This chain's CDR3 is CASSLGIRDISYEQYF. CDR3 coding DNA: TGCGCCAGCAGCTTGGGAATTAGGGACATCTCCTACGAGCAGTACTTC. The full variable domain, rest sourced from reference TRBV5-1 and TRBJ2-7, is KAGVTQTPRYLIKTRGQQVTLSCSPISGHRSVSWYQQTPGQGLQFLFEYFSETQRNKGNFPGRFSGRQFSNSRSEMNVSTLELGDSALYLCASSLGIRDISYEQYFGPGTRLTVT.

The V call is TRBV11-3, the J call TRBJ2-7; D is unresolved. The CDR3 runs 14 residues. With 5 bases removed from V and 5 bases from J, the gap between germline ends came to 16 bases. Looked up from germline, CDR1 is SGHNT and CDR2 is YENEEA. As DNA, the CDR3 is TGTGCCAGCAGCATGGGCCAAAGATCTCACGAGCAGTACTTC. It is translated as CASSMGQRSHEQYF.

This chain links TRBV5-8 with TRBJ2-2, with TRBD2 matching 11 bases. V gave up 5 bases and J gave up 7 bases; unmatched junction bases: 10. Looked up from germline, CDR1 is SGHTS and CDR2 is YDEGEE. The CDR3 extends over 16 amino acids. CDR3 sequence: CASSSTGTSGGGELFF. In DNA form, the CDR3 reads TGTGCCAGCAGTTCGACCGGGACTAGCGGAGGCGGGGAGCTGTTTTTT.

The J gene is TRBJ2-6, the V gene TRBV14; possible D gene TRBD2, 5 bases. V was trimmed by 0 bases and J by 5 bases, leaving 11 bases between them. The germline V gene has CDR1 SGHDN and CDR2 FVKESK. The CDR3 runs to 16 residues. The CDR3, as DNA: TGTGCCAGCAGCCAAGATTGGAGAGGGAGGGCCAACGTCCTGACTTTC. Translated, it gives CASSQDWRGRANVLTF.

The gene calls are TRBV18 and TRBJ1-3; 8 bases match TRBD1. Germline assignment: CDR1 KGHSH and CDR2 LQKENI. The CDR3 loop spans 16 amino acids. V gave up 7 bases and J gave up 0 bases; unmatched junction bases: 8. CDR3 protein: CASLPRDRISGNTIYF. CDR3 nucleotide sequence: TGTGCCAGCTTACCTCGGGACAGGATCTCTGGAAACACCATATATTTT. The whole variable domain, filled in from reference TRBV18 and TRBJ1-3, reads NAGVMQNPRHLVRRRGQEARLRCSPMKGHSHVYWYRQLPEEGLKFMVYLQKENIIDESGMPKERFSAEFPKEGPSILRIQQVVRGDSAAYFCASLPRDRISGNTIYFGEGSWLTVV.